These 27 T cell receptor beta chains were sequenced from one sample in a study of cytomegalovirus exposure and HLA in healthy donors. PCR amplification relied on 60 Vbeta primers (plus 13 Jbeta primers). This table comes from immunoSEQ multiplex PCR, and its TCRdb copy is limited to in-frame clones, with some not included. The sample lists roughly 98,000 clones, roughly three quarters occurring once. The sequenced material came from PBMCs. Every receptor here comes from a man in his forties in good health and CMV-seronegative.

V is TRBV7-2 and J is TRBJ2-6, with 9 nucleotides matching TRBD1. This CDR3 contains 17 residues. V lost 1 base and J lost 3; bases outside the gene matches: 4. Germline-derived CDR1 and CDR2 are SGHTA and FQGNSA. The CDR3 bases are TGTGCCAGCAGCTTAGAACAGGGGGCGGGTGGGGCCAACGTCCTGACTTTC. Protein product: CASSLEQGAGGANVLTF.

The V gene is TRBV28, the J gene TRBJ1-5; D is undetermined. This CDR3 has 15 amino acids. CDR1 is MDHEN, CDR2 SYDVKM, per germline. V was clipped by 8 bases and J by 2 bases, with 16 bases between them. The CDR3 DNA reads TGTGCCAGCGGACTGTGGAGGGCGGGCAATCAGCCCCAGCATTTT. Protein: CASGLWRAGNQPQHF.

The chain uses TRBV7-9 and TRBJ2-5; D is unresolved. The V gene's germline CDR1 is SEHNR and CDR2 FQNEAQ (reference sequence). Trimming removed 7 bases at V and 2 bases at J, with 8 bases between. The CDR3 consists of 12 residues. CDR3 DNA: TGTGCCAGCACCACGAGGCAAGAGACCCAGTACTTC. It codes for CASTTRQETQYF.

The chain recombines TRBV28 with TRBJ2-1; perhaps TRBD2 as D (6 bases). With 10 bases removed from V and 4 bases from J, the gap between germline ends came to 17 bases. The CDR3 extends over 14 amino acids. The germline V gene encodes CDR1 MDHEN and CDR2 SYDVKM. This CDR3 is CATLGGIIYNEQFF. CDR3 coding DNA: TGTGCCACGCTGGGCGGGATAATTTACAATGAGCAGTTCTTC. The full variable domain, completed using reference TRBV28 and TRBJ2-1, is DVKVTQSSRYLVKRTGEKVFLECVQDMDHENMFWYRQDPGLGLRLIYFSYDVKMKEKGDIPEGYSVSREKKERFSLILESASTNQTSMYLCATLGGIIYNEQFFGPGTRLTVL.

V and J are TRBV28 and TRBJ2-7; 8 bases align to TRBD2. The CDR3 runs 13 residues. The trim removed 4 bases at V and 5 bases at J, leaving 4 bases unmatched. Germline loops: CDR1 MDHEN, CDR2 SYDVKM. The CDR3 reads CASSSRGGNEQYF. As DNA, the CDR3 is TGTGCCAGCAGTTCCCGCGGGGGGAACGAGCAGTACTTC.

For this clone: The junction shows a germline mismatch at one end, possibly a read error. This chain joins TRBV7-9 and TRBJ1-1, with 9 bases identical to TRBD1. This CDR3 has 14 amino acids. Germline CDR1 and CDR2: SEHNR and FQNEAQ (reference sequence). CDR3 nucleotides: TGTTCCAGCAGCCTTAAGACAGGGGGCACTGAAGCTTTCTTT. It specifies CSSSLKTGGTEAFF.

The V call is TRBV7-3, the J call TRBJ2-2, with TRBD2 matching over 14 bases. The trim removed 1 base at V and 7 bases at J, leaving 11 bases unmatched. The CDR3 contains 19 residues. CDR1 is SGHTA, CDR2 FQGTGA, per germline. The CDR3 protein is CASSLNGGLAGVPIGELFF. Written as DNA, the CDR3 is TGTGCCAGCAGCTTAAACGGGGGACTAGCGGGGGTCCCGATCGGGGAGCTGTTTTTT.

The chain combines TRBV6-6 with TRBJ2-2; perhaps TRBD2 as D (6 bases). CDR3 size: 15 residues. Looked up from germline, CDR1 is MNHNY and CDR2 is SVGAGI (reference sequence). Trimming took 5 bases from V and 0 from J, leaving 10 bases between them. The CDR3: CASSESGSNTGELFF. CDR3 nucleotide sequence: TGTGCCAGCAGTGAGAGCGGGTCGAACACCGGGGAGCTGTTTTTT.

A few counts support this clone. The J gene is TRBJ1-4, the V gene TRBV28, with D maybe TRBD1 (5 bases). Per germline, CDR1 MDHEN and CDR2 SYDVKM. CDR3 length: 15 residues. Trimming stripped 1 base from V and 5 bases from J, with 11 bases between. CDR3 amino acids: CASSLSIGANEKLFF. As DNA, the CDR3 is TGTGCCAGCAGTTTATCGATAGGGGCGAATGAAAAACTGTTTTTT.

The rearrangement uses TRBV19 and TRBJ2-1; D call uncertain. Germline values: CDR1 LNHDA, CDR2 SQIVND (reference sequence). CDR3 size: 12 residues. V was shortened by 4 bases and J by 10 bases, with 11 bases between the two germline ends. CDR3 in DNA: TGTGCCAGTAGTACACCCTTCGGGGAGCAGTTCTTC. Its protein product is CASSTPFGEQFF.

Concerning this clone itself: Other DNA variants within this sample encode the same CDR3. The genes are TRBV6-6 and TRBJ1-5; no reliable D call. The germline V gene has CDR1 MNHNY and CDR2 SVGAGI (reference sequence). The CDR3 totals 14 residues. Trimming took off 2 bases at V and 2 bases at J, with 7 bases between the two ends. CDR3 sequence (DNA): TGTGCCAGCAGTTACCCGGGAGGCAATCAGCCCCAGCATTTT. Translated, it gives CASSYPGGNQPQHF.

CDR3 DNA: TGTGCCAGCAGCCCACTAACACGTAGCTCCTACGAGCAGTACTTC. Encoded protein: CASSPLTRSSYEQYF. The chain couples TRBV11-2 to TRBJ2-7, with D hard to call. From germline, CDR1 is SGHAT and CDR2 FQNNGV. The CDR3 is made up of 15 amino acids. The V end lost 5 bases, the J end lost 0 bases, and 14 bases lay between the germline ends.

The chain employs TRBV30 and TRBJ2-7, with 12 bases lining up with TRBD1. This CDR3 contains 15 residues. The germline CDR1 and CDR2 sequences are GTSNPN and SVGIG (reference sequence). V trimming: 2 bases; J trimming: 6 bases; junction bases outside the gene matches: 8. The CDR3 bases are TGTGCCTGGAGTCCCGGGACAGGGGGCTCTTCCGAGCAGTACTTC. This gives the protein CAWSPGTGGSSEQYF.

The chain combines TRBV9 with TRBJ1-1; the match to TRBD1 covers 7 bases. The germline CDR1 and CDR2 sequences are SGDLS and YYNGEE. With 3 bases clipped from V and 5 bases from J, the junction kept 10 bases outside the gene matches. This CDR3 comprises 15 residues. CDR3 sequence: CASSGTPGGETEAFF. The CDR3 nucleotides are TGTGCCAGCAGCGGAACTCCAGGGGGAGAGACTGAAGCTTTCTTT.

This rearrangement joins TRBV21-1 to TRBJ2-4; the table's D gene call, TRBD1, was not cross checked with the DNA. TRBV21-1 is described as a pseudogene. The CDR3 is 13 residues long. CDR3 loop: CASSNGGPRGHHF. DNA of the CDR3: TGTGCCAGCAGCAATGGGGGCCCCAGGGGGCACCACTTC.

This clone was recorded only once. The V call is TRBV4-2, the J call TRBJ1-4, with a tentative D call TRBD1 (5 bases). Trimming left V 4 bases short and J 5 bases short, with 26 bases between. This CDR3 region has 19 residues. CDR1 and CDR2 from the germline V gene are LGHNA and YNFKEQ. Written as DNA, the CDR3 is TGTGCCAGCAGCCCACTCGCCTTTAGACAGAGAAGTGAAAATGAAAAACTGTTTTTT. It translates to CASSPLAFRQRSENEKLFF.

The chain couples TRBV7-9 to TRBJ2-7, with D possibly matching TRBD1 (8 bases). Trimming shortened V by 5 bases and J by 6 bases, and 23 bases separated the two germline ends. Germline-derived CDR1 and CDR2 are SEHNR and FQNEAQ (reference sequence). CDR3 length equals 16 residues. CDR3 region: CASSQQNRGGLAEQYF. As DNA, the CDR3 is TGTGCCAGCAGCCAGCAAAACAGGGGGGGCCTTGCCGAGCAGTACTTC.

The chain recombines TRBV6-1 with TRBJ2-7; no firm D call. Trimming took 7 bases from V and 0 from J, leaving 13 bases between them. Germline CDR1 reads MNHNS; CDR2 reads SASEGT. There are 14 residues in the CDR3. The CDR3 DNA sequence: TGTGCCAGCACGTATACTTTAAGCTCCTACGAGCAGTACTTC. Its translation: CASTYTLSSYEQYF.

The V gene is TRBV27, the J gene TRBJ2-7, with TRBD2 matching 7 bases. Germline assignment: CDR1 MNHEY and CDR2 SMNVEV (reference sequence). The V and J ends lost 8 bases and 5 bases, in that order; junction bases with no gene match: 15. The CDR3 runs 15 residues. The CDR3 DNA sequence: TGTGCCAGCTGGGGCCTCGGGGCGGGAGTCGACGAGCAGTACTTC. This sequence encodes CASWGLGAGVDEQYF.

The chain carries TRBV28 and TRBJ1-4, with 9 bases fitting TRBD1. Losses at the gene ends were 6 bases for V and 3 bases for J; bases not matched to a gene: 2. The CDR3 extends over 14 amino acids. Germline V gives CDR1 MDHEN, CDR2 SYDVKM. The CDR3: CASRGQGPNEKLFF. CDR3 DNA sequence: TGTGCCAGCAGGGGACAGGGCCCTAATGAAAAACTGTTTTTT.

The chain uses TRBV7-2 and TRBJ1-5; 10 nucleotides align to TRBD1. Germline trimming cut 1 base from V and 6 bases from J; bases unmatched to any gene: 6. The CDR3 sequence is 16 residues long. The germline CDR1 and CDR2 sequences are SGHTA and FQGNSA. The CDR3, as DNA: TGTGCCAGCAGCTTAGTGGGCGGACAGGGGGGTCAGCCCCAGCATTTT. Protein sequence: CASSLVGGQGGQPQHF.

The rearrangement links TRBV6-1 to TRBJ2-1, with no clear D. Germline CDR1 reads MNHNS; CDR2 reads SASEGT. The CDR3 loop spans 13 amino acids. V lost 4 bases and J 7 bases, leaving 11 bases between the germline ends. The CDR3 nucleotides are TGTGCCAGCAGTGGGATGAGACTGAATGAGCAGTTCTTC. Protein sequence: CASSGMRLNEQFF.

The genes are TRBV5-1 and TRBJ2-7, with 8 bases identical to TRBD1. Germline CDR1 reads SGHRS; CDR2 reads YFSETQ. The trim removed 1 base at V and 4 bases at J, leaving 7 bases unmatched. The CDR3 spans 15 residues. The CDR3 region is CASSLRGTGRYEQYF. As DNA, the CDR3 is TGCGCCAGCAGCTTGAGAGGGACAGGAAGATACGAGCAGTACTTC.

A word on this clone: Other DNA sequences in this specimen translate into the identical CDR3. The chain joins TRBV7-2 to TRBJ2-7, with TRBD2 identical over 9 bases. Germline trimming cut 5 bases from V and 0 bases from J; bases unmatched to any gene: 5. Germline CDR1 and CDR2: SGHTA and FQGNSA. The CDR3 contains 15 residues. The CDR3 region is CASSTAGGPSYEQYF. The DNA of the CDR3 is TGTGCCAGCAGCACCGCGGGGGGGCCCTCCTACGAGCAGTACTTC.

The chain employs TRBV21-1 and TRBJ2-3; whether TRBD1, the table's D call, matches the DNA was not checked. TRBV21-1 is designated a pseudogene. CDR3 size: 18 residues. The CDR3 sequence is CASSKEVGTGGMGDTQYF. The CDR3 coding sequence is TGTGCCAGCAGCAAAGAGGTTGGGACAGGGGGCATGGGAGATACGCAGTATTTT.

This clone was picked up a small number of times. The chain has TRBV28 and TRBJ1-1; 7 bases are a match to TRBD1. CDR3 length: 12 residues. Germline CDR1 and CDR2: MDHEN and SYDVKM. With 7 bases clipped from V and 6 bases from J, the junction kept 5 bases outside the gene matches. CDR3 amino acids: CASIRQGAEAFF. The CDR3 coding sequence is TGTGCCAGCATCAGACAGGGTGCTGAAGCTTTCTTT. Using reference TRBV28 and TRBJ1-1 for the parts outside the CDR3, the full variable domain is DVKVTQSSRYLVKRTGEKVFLECVQDMDHENMFWYRQDPGLGLRLIYFSYDVKMKEKGDIPEGYSVSREKKERFSLILESASTNQTSMYLCASIRQGAEAFFGQGTRLTVV.

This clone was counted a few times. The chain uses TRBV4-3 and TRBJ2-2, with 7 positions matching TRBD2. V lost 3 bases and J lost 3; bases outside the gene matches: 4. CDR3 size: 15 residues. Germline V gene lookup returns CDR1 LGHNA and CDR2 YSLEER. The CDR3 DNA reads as TGCGCCAGCAGCCACGGGGGGACTTACACCGGGGAGCTGTTTTTT. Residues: CASSHGGTYTGELFF.